The rows below give T cell receptor beta chains drawn from one sample of a study of T cells after yellow fever vaccination. A single record per CDR3 protein comes from TCRdb applying MiXCR to the 5' RACE reads. The table lists under 30,000 distinct CDR3 sequences, around 5% of them singletons. The sample was CD8+ T cells sorted from PBMCs, taken 10 days after the yellow fever booster vaccination. The receptor source for this set is a young man who received the YFV17D yellow fever vaccine. CDR3s include the opening cysteine and the closing phenylalanine or tryptophan. Fields, in order: CDR3 protein, CDR3 DNA, clone size, J gene, V gene, D gene. D genes are given only for firm matches. Each size is once, few, many or a size class.

CDR3: CASSLQMSTDTQYF; DNA: TGTGCCAGCAGTCTCCAGATGAGCACAGATACGCAGTATTTT; size: many; J: TRBJ2-3; V: TRBV12-3/TRBV12-4; D: NA
CDR3: CASSLAPEFSSYEQYF; DNA: TGCGCCAGCAGCTTGGCCCCAGAATTTAGCTCCTACGAGCAGTACTTC; size: medium-sized; J: TRBJ2-7; V: TRBV5-1; D: NA
CDR3: CASSLGVSYEQYF; DNA: TGCGCCAGCAGCTTGGGGGTTAGCTACGAGCAGTACTTC; size: many; J: TRBJ2-7; V: TRBV5-1; D: NA
CDR3: CASSLTSGNYYEQYF; DNA: TGTGCCAGCAGTCTCACTTCAGGAAATTACTACGAGCAGTACTTC; size: many; J: TRBJ2-7; V: TRBV7-2; D: NA
CDR3: CAMDRVFGQYF; DNA: TGTGCCATGGACAGGGTGTTCGGGCAGTACTTC; size: many; J: TRBJ2-7; V: TRBV30; D: TRBD1
CDR3: CASSQEGGVWSQETQYF; DNA: TGTGCCAGCAGCCAAGAAGGCGGGGTTTGGAGCCAAGAGACCCAGTACTTC; size: many; J: TRBJ2-5; V: TRBV3-1; D: NA
CDR3: CSAIKVVQGLAAYQETQYF; DNA: TGCAGTGCAATCAAGGTGGTTCAGGGACTAGCAGCGTACCAAGAGACCCAGTACTTC; size: many; J: TRBJ2-5; V: TRBV20-1; D: TRBD2
CDR3: CSGGGGAETGELFF; DNA: TGCAGCGGCGGGGGGGGAGCCGAAACCGGGGAGCTGTTTTTT; size: many; J: TRBJ2-2; V: TRBV29-1; D: TRBD2
CDR3: CASSLAQGGGTSGRFPSYEQYF; DNA: TGTGCCAGCAGTTTAGCGCAGGGGGGGGGGACTAGCGGGAGGTTTCCCTCCTACGAGCAGTACTTC; size: few; J: TRBJ2-7; V: TRBV12-3/TRBV12-4; D: TRBD2
CDR3: CASSLTSQGGPYEQYF; DNA: TGTGCCAGCAGCCTAACCAGCCAGGGCGGACCCTACGAGCAGTACTTC; size: many; J: TRBJ2-7; V: TRBV14; D: NA
CDR3: CASSYSYSDIGTASRLNIYNEQFF; DNA: TGTGCCAGCAGTTACTCGTATTCCGATATCGGGACGGCTAGTAGGTTGAATATATACAATGAGCAGTTCTTC; size: many; J: TRBJ2-1; V: TRBV6-2/TRBV6-3; D: NA
CDR3: CASSLRLAGVTAYNEQFF; DNA: TGCGCCAGCAGCCTCCGGCTAGCGGGAGTGACCGCCTACAATGAGCAGTTCTTC; size: many; J: TRBJ2-1; V: TRBV4-3; D: TRBD2
CDR3: CASSYITSWTSGTDTGELFF; DNA: TGTGCCAGCAGCTACATAACGTCCTGGACTAGCGGGACTGACACCGGGGAGCTGTTTTTT; size: many; J: TRBJ2-2; V: TRBV7-2; D: TRBD2
CDR3: CSARVQGGGTDTQYF; DNA: TGCAGTGCTAGAGTTCAGGGGGGTGGCACAGATACGCAGTATTTT; size: many; J: TRBJ2-3; V: TRBV20-1; D: NA
CDR3: CAWRGLTLNEQFF; DNA: TGTGCCTGGAGGGGGCTCACGCTAAATGAGCAGTTCTTC; size: many; J: TRBJ2-1; V: TRBV7-2; D: NA
CDR3: CASSLGQGAGELFF; DNA: TGCGCCAGCAGCCTGGGACAGGGGGCCGGGGAGCTGTTTTTT; size: many; J: TRBJ2-2; V: TRBV5-1; D: TRBD1
CDR3: CASSTRSQSFEAFF; DNA: TGTGCCAGCAGCACAAGATCCCAATCATTTGAAGCTTTCTTT; size: many; J: TRBJ1-1; V: TRBV7-9; D: NA
CDR3: CASRSGQGWYANVLTF; DNA: TGTGCCAGCAGATCGGGACAGGGGTGGTATGCCAACGTCCTGACTTTC; size: many; J: TRBJ2-6; V: TRBV6-1; D: TRBD1
CDR3: CASSLPGADVLYF; DNA: TGTGCCAGCAGCCTTCCTGGGGCGGACGTTCTCTACTTC; size: many; J: TRBJ2-7; V: TRBV7-9; D: NA
CDR3: CASSLNREGSNEQFF; DNA: TGTGCCAGCAGTCTCAACAGGGAAGGCTCCAATGAGCAGTTCTTC; size: few; J: TRBJ2-1; V: TRBV25-1; D: NA
CDR3: CASSLPQGLYGYTF; DNA: TGCGCCAGCAGCTTGCCCCAGGGCCTCTATGGCTACACCTTC; size: many; J: TRBJ1-2; V: TRBV5-1; D: NA
CDR3: CASSGRRGVGLRGETQYF; DNA: TGTGCCAGCAGTGGCCGAAGAGGAGTAGGCCTCCGTGGAGAGACCCAGTACTTC; size: many; J: TRBJ2-5; V: TRBV9; D: NA
CDR3: CASSRLAVRRGDEQFF; DNA: TGTGCCAGCAGCCGATTAGCGGTCCGGAGGGGGGATGAGCAGTTCTTC; size: few; J: TRBJ2-1; V: TRBV7-9; D: NA
CDR3: CASSLLYQPQHF; DNA: TGTGCCAGCAGTTTACTCTATCAGCCCCAGCATTTT; size: many; J: TRBJ1-5; V: TRBV12-3/TRBV12-4; D: NA
CDR3: CASSPSGTDPYEQYF; DNA: TGTGCCAGCTCACCGTCCGGGACAGACCCTTACGAGCAGTACTTC; size: many; J: TRBJ2-7; V: TRBV18; D: TRBD1
CDR3: CSATWTSGRAYEQYF; DNA: TGCAGTGCTACCTGGACTAGCGGGAGAGCCTACGAGCAGTACTTC; size: many; J: TRBJ2-7; V: TRBV20-1; D: TRBD2
CDR3: CASSYSSRGNTEAFF; DNA: TGTGCCAGCAGTTACTCTTCGAGGGGTAACACTGAAGCTTTCTTT; size: many; J: TRBJ1-1; V: TRBV6-5; D: NA
CDR3: CASSLEAGGAYEQYF; DNA: TGTGCCAGCAGTTTAGAAGCGGGAGGTGCCTACGAGCAGTACTTC; size: many; J: TRBJ2-7; V: TRBV27; D: TRBD2
CDR3: CASSILADSYNEQFF; DNA: TGTGCCAGTAGTATTCTAGCGGACTCCTACAATGAGCAGTTCTTC; size: many; J: TRBJ2-1; V: TRBV19; D: TRBD2
CDR3: CASSPPARAYEQYF; DNA: TGTGCCAGCAGCCCCCCGGCGAGGGCATACGAGCAGTACTTC; size: many; J: TRBJ2-7; V: TRBV7-9; D: NA
CDR3: CASSLAPRGRFGYTF; DNA: TGTGCCAGCAGTTTAGCCCCCAGGGGGCGGTTTGGCTACACCTTC; size: many; J: TRBJ1-2; V: TRBV12-3/TRBV12-4; D: TRBD1
CDR3: CASSRWGSGTDTQYF; DNA: TGTGCCAGCAGCCGCTGGGGCAGCGGCACAGATACGCAGTATTTT; size: many; J: TRBJ2-3; V: TRBV7-9; D: NA